This TCR beta chain came from a study of read filtering for tumor transcriptome and immune sequencing. Study information: 8 or 9 patients were R-ISS I, roughly 15 were R-ISS II, six or seven were R-ISS III. After DNase treatment, RNA was made into whole-transcriptome libraries. RNA-seq yielded only roughly 80 to 1,300 TCR reads, IR-seq about 4 to 11 million.

Molecular barcoded adaptors covering alpha/delta and beta/gamma chains were used on roughly 400 ng RNA. TCRdb recomputed calls from the reads with MiXCR, one row per CDR3 protein. The table has around 30,000 distinct CDR3 sequences, about 18% seen once. At the time of active disease, bone marrow was collected from every patient. V shed 3 bases and J shed 5 bases, with 9 bases lying between them. Germline V CDR1 and CDR2: DFQATT, SNEGSKA (reference sequence). The CDR3 covers 12 residues. This clonotype was counted at least ten times. Sequenced input: a population of CD138-negative cells sorted from bone marrow. This receptor was identified in a donor at least 40 years old with multiple myeloma. The chain has TRBV20-1 and TRBJ2-3; no firm D call. The CDR3 is CSASVLEDTQYF. The CDR3 region has the DNA TGCAGTGCTAGTGTATTGGAAGATACGCAGTATTTT.